Each of the 30 T cell receptor beta chains below was sequenced from the same sample in a study of identical twins. TCRdb itself ran the 5' RACE reads through MiXCR, one entry per CDR3 protein. This sample has 700,000 to 950,000 distinct CDR3 sequences, with 9% to 15% found just once. The sample was also linked to a second study, of yellow fever vaccine responses in identical twins.

The sample taken for sequencing was PBMCs. The origin of the receptors is a woman under 30 in good health.

This clonotype was seen only a few times. This sequence joins TRBV12-3 or TRBV12-4 and TRBJ1-1; 9 bases fit TRBD1. Trimming cost V 4 bases and J 2 bases; bases outside gene matches: 5. There are 15 residues in the CDR3. Here the CDR3 DNA reads TGTGCCAGCAGTTCGGCGGACAGGGGAAACACTGAAGCTTTCTTT. This sequence encodes CASSSADRGNTEAFF.

The chain couples TRBV4-1 to TRBJ2-1; 8 bases fit TRBD2. The junction had 12 bases not matched to a gene; V was cut back by 4 bases and J by 4 bases. CDR3 length: 17 residues. The germline V gene encodes CDR1 MGHRA and CDR2 YSYEKL. CDR3 nucleotide sequence: TGCGCCAGCAGCCCTGGAAGTGAGCGGGGGACTTACAATGAGCAGTTCTTC. This encodes CASSPGSERGTYNEQFF.

This clonotype was seen repeatedly, ten times or more. The chain uses TRBV15 and TRBJ2-5; TRBD2 agrees at 14 bases. The germline CDR1 and CDR2 sequences are LNHNV and YYDKDF (reference sequence). The CDR3 loop spans 18 amino acids. Trimming cost V 4 bases and J 0 bases; bases outside gene matches: 7. Here the CDR3 DNA reads TGTGCCACCAGCATTAGGACTAGCGGGGGGCCGTACCAAGAGACCCAGTACTTC. Protein sequence: CATSIRTSGGPYQETQYF.

This clonotype was counted ten times or more. The chain is built from TRBV24-1 and TRBJ2-5, with D hard to call. This CDR3 is 16 amino acids long. V was pared by 5 bases and J by 0 bases, with 15 bases between. The germline V gene has CDR1 KGHDR and CDR2 SFDVKD. This CDR3 reads CATSAEIGPDQETQYF. CDR3 in DNA: TGTGCCACCAGTGCCGAAATCGGGCCAGACCAAGAGACCCAGTACTTC.

A few counts support this clonotype. The chain couples TRBV28 to TRBJ2-1; 11 bases map to TRBD2. V shed 3 bases and J 8 bases; nucleotides not matched to a gene: 9. The CDR3 is 16 residues long. Looked up from germline, CDR1 is MDHEN and CDR2 is SYDVKM. The CDR3 nucleotides read TGTGCCAGCAGTTTGTATTTCGGACTAGCGGGCGATGAGCAGTTCTTC. Residues: CASSLYFGLAGDEQFF.

This clonotype was observed a handful of times. The gene calls are TRBV20-1 and TRBJ1-1; D ambiguous. This CDR3 region has 15 residues. The V gene's germline CDR1 is DFQATT and CDR2 SNEGSKA (reference sequence). Trimming shortened V by 7 bases and J by 1 base, and 19 bases separated the two germline ends. The CDR3 sequence is CSVQPRTNPNTEAFF. The CDR3 DNA sequence: TGCAGTGTTCAGCCCCGCACCAACCCGAACACTGAAGCTTTCTTT.

This clonotype occurred many times. The rearrangement uses TRBV20-1 and TRBJ2-1, with 15 bases aligning to TRBD2. Trimming cost V 1 base and J 2 bases; bases outside gene matches: 18. Per the germline V gene, CDR1 is DFQATT and CDR2 is SNEGSKA (reference sequence). The length of the CDR3 is 22 residues. CDR3 sequence: CSARGTGGLGTSGRLTYNEQFF. The CDR3 region has the DNA TGCAGTGCTAGAGGGACAGGGGGGTTGGGGACTAGCGGGAGGTTGACCTACAATGAGCAGTTCTTC.

The rearrangement uses TRBV7-2 and TRBJ2-5; the D gene is possibly TRBD2 (6 bases). V lost 1 base and J lost 5, with 14 bases in between. The CDR3 is 15 residues long. From germline, CDR1 is SGHTA and CDR2 FQGNSA. CDR3 bases: TGTGCCAGCAGCTTAGGTTCGGCAGGGAGGGAGACCCAGTACTTC. Protein sequence: CASSLGSAGRETQYF.

This clonotype has ten or more counts. Compared with germline, one end of the junction differs, possibly owing to a read error. The chain recombines TRBV5-1 with TRBJ2-2; D is perhaps TRBD1 (6 bases). The CDR3 covers 14 residues. Germline V lookup: CDR1 SGHRS, CDR2 YFSETQ. The CDR3 DNA follows: TGTGCCAGCAGCTTAGGACAGTCGACCGGGGAGCTGTTTTTT. Its protein product is CASSLGQSTGELFF.

In regard to this clonotype: Being one base from a much bigger clone, this may be a read error. The missing conserved phenylalanine or tryptophan at the end of this CDR3 makes a read error likely. The chain combines TRBV12-3 or TRBV12-4 with TRBJ2-7; 9 bases fit TRBD1. This CDR3 has 16 amino acids. After removal of 5 bases from V and 4 bases from J, the junction contained 12 bases not matched to a gene. CDR3 nucleotides: TGTGCCAGCAGTCCCCGTACAGACAGGGGGAGTTACGAGCAGTACTCC. This translates into CASSPRTDRGSYEQYS.

The sample holds a few counts of this clonotype. V is TRBV7-2 and J is TRBJ1-2; TRBD1 matches at 9 bases. The germline V gene encodes CDR1 SGHTA and CDR2 FQGNSA. CDR3 length: 12 residues. The J segment lost 8 bases and the V segment lost 5 bases, leaving 3 bases of the junction unmatched. The DNA of the CDR3 is TGTGCCAGCAGCAAGGACAGGGGAGGCTACACCTTC. It yields the protein CASSKDRGGYTF.

This chain connects TRBV6-5 to TRBJ2-1; TRBD2 matches at 9 bases. The germline V gene encodes CDR1 MNHEY and CDR2 SVGAGI. Trimming at V came to 0 bases and at J to 4 bases, leaving 4 bases not matched to a gene. The CDR3 extends over 16 amino acids. CDR3 nucleotide sequence: TGTGCCAGCAGTTACTCCTTCCTAGCGGGATACAATGAGCAGTTCTTC. This translates into CASSYSFLAGYNEQFF.

The chain carries TRBV5-8 and TRBJ2-5, with D unresolved. V was shortened by 1 base and J by 2 bases, with 15 bases between the two germline ends. Germline loops: CDR1 SGHTS, CDR2 YDEGEE. The CDR3 covers 16 residues. The CDR3 sequence is CASSLTLVGIQETQYF. The CDR3 coding sequence is TGTGCCAGCAGCTTGACGCTGGTAGGGATTCAAGAGACCCAGTACTTC.

This clonotype was seen only a few times. This chain links TRBV5-6 with TRBJ2-1, with TRBD1 as a possible D gene (6 bases). Germline V gene sequence: CDR1 SGHDT, CDR2 YYEEEE. The CDR3 totals 15 residues. The V end lost 0 bases, the J end lost 3 bases, and 10 bases lay between the germline ends. The CDR3 DNA reads as TGTGCCAGCAGCTTGGAGGGGGTGATCTACAATGAGCAGTTCTTC. Its translation is CASSLEGVIYNEQFF.

The rearrangement joins TRBV6-5 to TRBJ2-5; maybe TRBD2 (6 bases). This CDR3 region has 13 residues. Trimming stripped 1 base from V and 5 bases from J, with 8 bases between. CDR1 and CDR2 (germline): MNHEY, SVGAGI. The CDR3 DNA reads TGTGCCAGCAGTTACTGGGGGGAGGAGACCCAGTACTTC. This codes for CASSYWGEETQYF.

The chain is built from TRBV5-5 and TRBJ1-1; possibly TRBD1 for D (6 bases). Trimming cost V 2 bases and J 1 base, with 9 bases left between them. The CDR3 totals 14 residues. The germline V gene encodes CDR1 SGHKS and CDR2 YYEKEE (reference sequence). The CDR3 loop is CASSFGQKNTEAFF. CDR3 nucleotide sequence: TGTGCCAGCAGCTTCGGACAGAAGAACACTGAAGCTTTCTTT.

The V gene is TRBV5-6, the J gene TRBJ2-1; perhaps TRBD2 as D (6 bases). Germline loops: CDR1 SGHDT, CDR2 YYEEEE. The V end lost 3 bases, the J end lost 3 bases, and 16 bases lay between the germline ends. The CDR3 has 16 amino acids. The CDR3, as DNA: TGTGCCAGCAGCTCCTCCCGCGGGGCCTTCTACAATGAGCAGTTCTTC. Its protein is CASSSSRGAFYNEQFF.

This clonotype has only a few counts. The rearrangement joins TRBV28 to TRBJ1-5, with 12 nucleotides matching TRBD1. V shed 3 bases, J shed 6 bases, and the junction held 6 bases outside the gene matches. CDR1 and CDR2 from the germline V gene are MDHEN and SYDVKM. The CDR3 runs 16 residues. CDR3 residues: CASSLWGQGAGQPQHF. Here the CDR3 DNA reads TGTGCCAGCAGTTTGTGGGGACAGGGGGCGGGTCAGCCCCAGCATTTT.

This clonotype was picked up a small number of times. The chain employs TRBV7-9 and TRBJ2-7; no clear D gene. The CDR3 extends over 16 amino acids. Germline assignment: CDR1 SEHNR and CDR2 FQNEAQ (reference sequence). V was clipped by 5 bases and J by 0 bases, with 17 bases between them. CDR3 nucleotide sequence: TGTGCCAGCAGCCATCCCGAAGGGCTAGTCTCCTACGAGCAGTACTTC. Encoded protein: CASSHPEGLVSYEQYF.

The chain is built from TRBV29-1 and TRBJ2-1; TRBD1 matches at 9 bases. The CDR3 covers 17 residues. V lost 8 bases to trimming and J lost 4 bases; unmatched junction nucleotides: 18. CDR1 and CDR2 from the germline V gene are SQVTM and ANQGSEA. DNA of the CDR3: TGCAGCCAAGCGGGACAGGGAGGGGCCTGGGGGTACAATGAGCAGTTCTTC. Its protein product is CSQAGQGGAWGYNEQFF.

This clonotype has at least ten counts. The chain recombines TRBV7-9 with TRBJ2-4; 13 positions match TRBD2. This CDR3 has 15 residues. The J segment lost 10 bases and the V segment lost 3 bases, leaving 6 bases of the junction unmatched. Germline CDR1 is SEHNR and CDR2 is FQNEAQ (reference sequence). The DNA for the CDR3 is TGTGCCAGCAGCTTTGGGACTAGCGGGAACTTTATTCAGTACTTC. Encoded protein: CASSFGTSGNFIQYF.

This clonotype was recorded a few times. The V gene is TRBV29-1, the J gene TRBJ2-2; D ambiguous. V shed 3 bases and J shed 9 bases, with 14 bases lying between them. The CDR3 spans 13 residues. Germline-derived CDR1 and CDR2 are SQVTM and ANQGSEA. Here the CDR3 reads CSVEVAPARELFF. As DNA, the CDR3 is TGCAGCGTTGAGGTAGCCCCCGCCCGGGAGCTGTTTTTT.

The chain has TRBV2 and TRBJ2-3; D is unclear. CDR1 is SNHLY and CDR2 is FYNNEI in the germline V gene. Trimming shortened V by 6 bases and J by 6 bases, and 10 bases separated the two germline ends. CDR3 length: 12 amino acids. CDR3 coding DNA: TGTGCCAGCAGAGACTTACAGGATACGCAGTATTTT. Amino acids: CASRDLQDTQYF.

This clonotype occurred a few times. The genes are TRBV12-3 or TRBV12-4 and TRBJ1-5; possibly TRBD1 for D (5 bases). This CDR3 has 14 amino acids. Trimming left V 5 bases short and J 7 bases short, with 15 bases between. CDR3 in DNA: TGTGCCAGCAGTCCTCAGGGTTGGGAGCAGCCCCAGCATTTT. It encodes CASSPQGWEQPQHF.

The table lists this clonotype with a few counts. The rearrangement joins TRBV20-1 to TRBJ2-5, with D perhaps TRBD1 (6 bases). The CDR3 length is 16 residues. Germline CDR1 is DFQATT and CDR2 is SNEGSKA (reference sequence). V lost 0 bases and J 5 bases, leaving 19 bases between the germline ends. CDR3 sequence: CSAREAGTSQGETQYF. Here the CDR3 DNA reads TGCAGTGCTAGAGAGGCTGGGACCTCTCAGGGGGAGACCCAGTACTTC.

The gene calls are TRBV20-1 and TRBJ1-1, with 7 bases identical to TRBD1. CDR3 length: 12 residues. V shed 3 bases and J 7 bases; nucleotides not matched to a gene: 5. Germline values: CDR1 DFQATT, CDR2 SNEGSKA (reference sequence). Written as DNA, the CDR3 is TGCAGTGCTAGCCCGACAGGGATTGAAGCTTTCTTT. It codes for CSASPTGIEAFF.

V gene TRBV12-3 or TRBV12-4 combines with J gene TRBJ2-3, with D unresolved. The germline V and J ends were trimmed by 0 bases and 5 bases, with 9 bases remaining between them. The CDR3 sequence is 14 residues long. CDR3 sequence: CASSLADSIDTQYF. In DNA, the CDR3 is TGTGCCAGCAGTTTAGCTGACTCGATAGATACGCAGTATTTT.

This clonotype was counted many times. The gene calls are TRBV10-3 and TRBJ2-5; D is ambiguous. Germline V gives CDR1 ENHRY, CDR2 SYGVKD. The V end was cut by 4 bases, the J end by 3 bases, with 6 bases between. CDR3 length: 12 amino acids. In nucleotides, the CDR3 is TGTGCCATCAGTGGGACCGAAGAGACCCAGTACTTC. Protein sequence: CAISGTEETQYF.

Only a few counts were recorded for this clonotype. The rearrangement uses TRBV4-1 and TRBJ1-2, with D perhaps TRBD1 (6 bases). The germline V gene encodes CDR1 MGHRA and CDR2 YSYEKL. V was cut by 4 bases and J by 5 bases, with 17 bases left in between. This CDR3 is built from 15 residues. The CDR3 sequence is CASSPKTGDLYGYTF. DNA of the CDR3: TGCGCCAGCAGCCCGAAGACAGGCGACCTGTATGGCTACACCTTC.

The gene calls are TRBV20-1 and TRBJ1-4, with D hard to call. Germline V gives CDR1 DFQATT, CDR2 SNEGSKA (reference sequence). Between the trimmed V and J ends, which lost 6 bases and 8 bases, there was a span of 16 bases. The CDR3 spans 13 residues. The CDR3: CSALAEVPEKLFF. The CDR3 nucleotides read TGCAGTGCCCTGGCGGAGGTTCCAGAAAAACTGTTTTTT.